These T cell receptor beta chains were read from a single sample in a study of blood T cell repertoires in COVID-19. The repertoire was sequenced with immunoSEQ multiplex PCR; TCRdb's copy has only in-frame clones and lacks some. The data hold under 150,000 clones, with 85% observed a single time. Sequencing was done on a sample of PBMCs or T cells enriched from blood (not recorded which). The receptors shown here come from a woman aged 40 to 50 who had recovered from COVID-19. Each CDR3 is given with its conserved first and last residue. The order of the fields is J gene, V gene, D gene, CDR3 protein. D genes are given only for firm matches.

TRBJ1-1 TRBV14 - CASSQFQSAALGTEAFF
TRBJ2-7 TRBV15 - CATSRDPDKHYEQYF
TRBJ1-2 TRBV18 TRBD1 CASSRPGQGAGYGYTF
TRBJ2-1 TRBV4-1 TRBD1 CASSQDRGLINEQFF
TRBJ2-7 TRBV2 - CASSVLGSVPYYYEQYF
TRBJ1-2 TRBV4-1 - CASSSRVGADYGYTF
TRBJ2-2 TRBV27 TRBD1 CASGTGYTGELFF
TRBJ2-1 TRBV28 TRBD2 CASMPRTSGNNEQFF
TRBJ2-3 TRBV11-2 - CASSSSRITDTQYF
TRBJ1-5 TRBV29-1 TRBD1 CSVAGGNNNQPQHF
TRBJ1-5 TRBV4-1 - CASSLDTVSNQPQHF
TRBJ2-1 TRBV29-1 TRBD2 CSVEGASGLSNEQFF
TRBJ2-7 TRBV4-1 TRBD2 CASSQVAGGRGRGYEQYF
TRBJ1-4 TRBV30 TRBD1 CAWGDRNEKLFF
TRBJ1-5 TRBV19 TRBD1 CASSIDNRGDQPQHF
TRBJ1-1 TRBV19 - CASSGMSPEAFF
TRBJ1-5 TRBV12-3/TRBV12-4 - CASSLGGEQPQHF
TRBJ1-6 TRBV4-1 TRBD1 CASSRQGQNSPLHF
TRBJ1-4 TRBV2 - CASREDSSTNEKLFF
TRBJ2-1 TRBV5-4 - CASSLGSGSSYNEQFF
TRBJ2-7 TRBV2 TRBD2 CASTYTSPETSMYEQYF
TRBJ2-1 TRBV5-1 TRBD2 CASSLFPASGTSYNEQFF
TRBJ2-7 TRBV29-1 TRBD1 CSGRDRVTYEQYF
TRBJ2-2 TRBV4-1 - CASSQVRGDTGELFF
TRBJ2-5 TRBV3-1/TRBV3-2 - CASSQVNRGREETQYF
TRBJ1-2 TRBV3-1/TRBV3-2 - CASSQTGAGYTF
TRBJ2-7 TRBV13 TRBD1 CASSGTGPGVSYEQYF
TRBJ2-5 TRBV7-3 TRBD1 CASSPQGQGRETQYF